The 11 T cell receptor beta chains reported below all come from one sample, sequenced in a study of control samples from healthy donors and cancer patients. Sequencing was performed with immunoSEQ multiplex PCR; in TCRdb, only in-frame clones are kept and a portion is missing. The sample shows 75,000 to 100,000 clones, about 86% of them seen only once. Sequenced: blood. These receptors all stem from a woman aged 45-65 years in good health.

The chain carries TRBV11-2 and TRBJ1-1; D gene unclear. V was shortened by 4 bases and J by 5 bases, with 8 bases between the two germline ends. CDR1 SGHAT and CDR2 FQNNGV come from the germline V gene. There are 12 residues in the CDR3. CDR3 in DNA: TGTGCCAGCAGCTCTCGGGTGACTGAAGCTTTCTTT. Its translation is CASSSRVTEAFF.

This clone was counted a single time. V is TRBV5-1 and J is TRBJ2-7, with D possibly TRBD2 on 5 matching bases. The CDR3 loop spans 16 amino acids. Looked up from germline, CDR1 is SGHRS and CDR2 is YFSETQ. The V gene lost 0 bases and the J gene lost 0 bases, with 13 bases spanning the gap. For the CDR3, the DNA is TGCGCCAGCAGCTTGGCCGGAGGTGGGAGCTCCTACGAGCAGTACTTC. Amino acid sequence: CASSLAGGGSSYEQYF.

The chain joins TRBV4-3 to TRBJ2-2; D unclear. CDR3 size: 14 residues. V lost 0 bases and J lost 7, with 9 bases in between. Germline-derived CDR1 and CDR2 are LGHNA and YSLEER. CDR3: CASSQDHGLGELFF. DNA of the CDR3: TGCGCCAGCAGCCAAGACCACGGTCTCGGGGAGCTGTTTTTT.

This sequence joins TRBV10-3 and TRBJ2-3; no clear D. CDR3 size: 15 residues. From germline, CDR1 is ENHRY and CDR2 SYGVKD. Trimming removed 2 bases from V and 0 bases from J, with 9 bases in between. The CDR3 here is CAISEGAPSTDTQYF. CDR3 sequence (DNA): TGTGCCATCAGTGAGGGTGCTCCTAGCACAGATACGCAGTATTTT.

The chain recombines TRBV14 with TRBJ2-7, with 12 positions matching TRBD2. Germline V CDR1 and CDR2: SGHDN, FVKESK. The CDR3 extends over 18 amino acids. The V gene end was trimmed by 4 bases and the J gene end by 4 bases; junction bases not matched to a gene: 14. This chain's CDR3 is CASSLGTSGLAGLYEQYF. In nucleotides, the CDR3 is TGTGCCAGCAGCCTGGGGACCTCCGGACTAGCGGGGTTATACGAGCAGTACTTC.

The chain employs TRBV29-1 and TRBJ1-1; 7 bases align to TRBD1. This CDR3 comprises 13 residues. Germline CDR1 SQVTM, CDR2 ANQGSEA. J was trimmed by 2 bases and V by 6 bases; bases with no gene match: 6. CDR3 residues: CSVVRQGNTEAFF. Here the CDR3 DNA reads TGCAGCGTCGTGAGACAGGGAAACACTGAAGCTTTCTTT.

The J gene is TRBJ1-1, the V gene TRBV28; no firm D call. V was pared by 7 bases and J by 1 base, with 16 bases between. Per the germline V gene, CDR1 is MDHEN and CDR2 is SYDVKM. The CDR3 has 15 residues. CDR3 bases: TGTGCCAGCACCTGGCGAGCGAGATCGAACACTGAAGCTTTCTTT. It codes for CASTWRARSNTEAFF.

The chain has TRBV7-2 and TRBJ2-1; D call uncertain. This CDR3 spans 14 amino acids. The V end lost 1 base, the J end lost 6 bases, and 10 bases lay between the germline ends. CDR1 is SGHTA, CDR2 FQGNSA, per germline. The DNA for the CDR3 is TGTGCCAGCAGCTTAGAGAGTGCTTTCAATGAGCAGTTCTTC. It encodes CASSLESAFNEQFF.

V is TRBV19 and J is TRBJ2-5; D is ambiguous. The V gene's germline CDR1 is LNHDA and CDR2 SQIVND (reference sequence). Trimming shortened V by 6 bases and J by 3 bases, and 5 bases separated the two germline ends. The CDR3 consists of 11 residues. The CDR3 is CASRTEETQYF. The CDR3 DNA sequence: TGTGCCAGTAGGACGGAAGAGACCCAGTACTTC.

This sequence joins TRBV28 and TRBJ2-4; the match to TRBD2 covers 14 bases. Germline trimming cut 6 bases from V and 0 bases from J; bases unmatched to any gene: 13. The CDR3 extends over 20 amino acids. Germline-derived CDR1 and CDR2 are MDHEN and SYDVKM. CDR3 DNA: TGTGCCAGCAGCTTAGCCCGGACTAGCGGGAGGAGGGAAGCCAAAAACATTCAGTACTTC. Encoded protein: CASSLARTSGRREAKNIQYF.

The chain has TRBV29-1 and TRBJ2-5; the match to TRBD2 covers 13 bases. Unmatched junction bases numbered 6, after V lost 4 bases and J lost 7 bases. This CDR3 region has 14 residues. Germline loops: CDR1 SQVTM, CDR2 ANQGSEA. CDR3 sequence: CSVGTSGGAGTQYF. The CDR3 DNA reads TGCAGCGTTGGCACTAGCGGGGGGGCGGGGACCCAGTACTTC.